The rows below give T cell receptor beta chains drawn from one sample of a study of T cells in Graves' hyperthyroidism and ophthalmopathy. MiXCR, applied by TCRdb to the multiplex PCR reads, yields one record per CDR3 protein. The table records almost 600,000 distinct CDR3 sequences, 11% to 15% of them present only once. The sample comprised blood. The receptors derive from a young woman with Graves' hyperthyroidism that later progressed to Graves' ophthalmopathy. Each CDR3 is given with its conserved first and last residue. Each record gives: clone size, V gene, J gene, D gene, CDR3 protein, CDR3 DNA. D genes are given only for firm matches. The size field is filled for only some rows; it gives once, few, many or a size class.

>many|TRBV2|TRBJ1-2|.
CASSGAGAISNYGYTF
TGTGCCAGCAGTGGCGCAGGGGCGATCTCTAACTATGGCTACACCTTC
>many|TRBV20-1|TRBJ2-2|.
CSARVGGNTGELFF
TGCAGTGCTAGAGTCGGGGGGAACACCGGGGAGCTGTTTTTT
>.|TRBV7-2|TRBJ1-3|.
CASSSRPGSGNTIYF
TGTGCCAGCAGCTCCCGCCCAGGGTCTGGAAACACCATATATTTT
>many|TRBV19|TRBJ1-6|.
CASSTTHRDYSSPLHF
TGTGCCAGTAGTACAACCCACAGGGACTACTCTTCACCCCTCCACTTT
>once|TRBV4-1|TRBJ2-6|.
CASSQEVTFSGANVLTF
TGTGCCAGCAGCCAAGAGGTCACCTTCTCTGGGGCCAACGTCCTGACTTTC
>many|TRBV10-3|TRBJ2-7|.
CAIGVLDRTYEQYF
TGTGCCATCGGTGTGCTGGACAGAACCTACGAGCAGTACTTC
>many|TRBV6-1|TRBJ1-1|.
CASRLGTEAFF
TGTGCCAGCAGATTGGGGACTGAAGCTTTCTTT
>.|TRBV5-1|TRBJ2-7|.
CASSPATHSYEQYF
TGCGCCAGCAGCCCAGCGACTCACTCCTACGAGCAGTACTTC
>few|TRBV30|TRBJ2-7|TRBD1
CAWRKGQGWGEQYF
TGTGCCTGGAGAAAAGGACAGGGTTGGGGCGAGCAGTACTTC
>.|TRBV19|TRBJ2-2|.
CASSMRRHNSEGTGELFF
TGTGCCAGTAGTATGAGGAGACATAATTCTGAGGGGACCGGGGAGCTGTTTTTT
>.|TRBV12-5|TRBJ2-5|TRBD1
CASGTSQGQTGGETQYF
TGTGCTAGTGGTACCTCACAGGGGCAGACAGGGGGGGAGACCCAGTACTTC
>few|TRBV5-1|TRBJ1-1|TRBD1
CASSLAQGGGTEAFF
TGCGCCAGCAGCTTGGCTCAGGGGGGGGGCACTGAAGCTTTCTTT
>many|TRBV20-1|TRBJ2-7|TRBD2
CSAVRLAEIYEQYF
TGCAGTGCTGTCAGACTAGCGGAGATCTACGAGCAGTACTTC
>many|TRBV20-1|TRBJ1-6|.
CSARRQDSSYNSPLHF
TGCAGTGCTAGACGACAGGATAGCTCCTATAATTCACCCCTCCACTTT
>many|TRBV12-3/TRBV12-4|TRBJ1-3|TRBD1
CASSSTRWTQGATGNTIYF
TGTGCCAGCAGCTCCACGCGCTGGACACAGGGGGCAACTGGAAACACCATATATTTT
>few|TRBV29-1|TRBJ1-1|.
CSVHLGVGTEAFF
TGCAGCGTTCATTTGGGGGTGGGCACTGAAGCTTTCTTT
>few|TRBV9|TRBJ2-2|.
CASSALEAGELFF
TGTGCCAGCAGTGCTTTGGAGGCCGGGGAGCTGTTTTTT
>many|TRBV5-1|TRBJ2-1|TRBD2
CASSTSGSNEQFF
TGCGCCAGCAGCACGAGCGGGAGCAATGAGCAGTTCTTC
>many|TRBV6-6|TRBJ2-7|TRBD2
CASSYWASGYHEQYF
TGTGCCAGCAGTTACTGGGCTAGCGGGTACCACGAGCAGTACTTC
>few|TRBV4-2|TRBJ2-1|TRBD2
CASSQDEASGTYNEQFF
TGTGCCAGCAGCCAAGATGAGGCTAGCGGAACCTACAATGAGCAGTTCTTC
>.|TRBV24-1|TRBJ2-1|TRBD1
CATSDFGTGANNEQFF
TGTGCCACCAGTGATTTCGGGACAGGGGCCAACAATGAGCAGTTCTTC
>.|TRBV30|TRBJ2-1|.
CAWSVRGGAVYEQFF
TGTGCCTGGAGTGTACGTGGGGGCGCGGTCTATGAGCAGTTCTTC
>few|TRBV25-1|TRBJ1-2|TRBD1
CASKIPGTGGSYTF
TGTGCCAGCAAAATTCCCGGGACAGGGGGTAGCTACACCTTC
>many|TRBV7-3|TRBJ2-1|.
CASSLLVHNEQFF
TGTGCCAGCAGCTTATTGGTTCACAATGAGCAGTTCTTC
>few|TRBV14|TRBJ1-1|.
CASTLAGGSIAEAFF
TGTGCCAGCACTCTAGCCGGAGGGAGCATCGCTGAAGCTTTCTTT
>.|TRBV4-3|TRBJ1-3|.
CASSQAYGSGNTIYF
TGCGCCAGCAGCCAAGCCTACGGCTCTGGAAACACCATATATTTT
>once|TRBV24-1|TRBJ2-7|.
CATSDSPSAIEQYF
TGTGCCACCAGTGATAGTCCTAGCGCGATCGAGCAGTACTTC
>.|TRBV20-1|TRBJ1-5|.
CSARDSGWGQPQHF
TGCAGTGCTAGAGATAGCGGGTGGGGTCAGCCCCAGCATTTT
>many|TRBV9|TRBJ2-1|TRBD2
CASSVVAGDSNEQFF
TGTGCCAGCAGCGTGGTAGCGGGAGATAGCAATGAGCAGTTCTTC
>many|TRBV6-4|TRBJ2-3|.
CASSTTASTDTQYF
TGTGCCAGCAGTACCACAGCTAGCACAGATACGCAGTATTTT
>many|TRBV6-2/TRBV6-3|TRBJ2-7|.
CASRLFRDSYEQYF
TGTGCCAGCAGACTTTTCAGGGACTCCTACGAGCAGTACTTC
>few|TRBV6-2/TRBV6-3|TRBJ2-1|TRBD2
CASSYRGRAYNEQFF
TGTGCCAGCAGTTACCGTGGGAGGGCTTACAATGAGCAGTTCTTC
>many|TRBV14|TRBJ2-3|.
CASSRQISQADTQYF
TGTGCCAGCAGCCGACAGATCTCTCAGGCAGATACGCAGTATTTT
>few|TRBV12-3/TRBV12-4|TRBJ2-7|TRBD1
CASSPRYYRDRGQRDSYEQYF
TGTGCCAGCTCACCGCGGTACTACCGGGACAGGGGGCAAAGGGACTCCTACGAGCAGTACTTC
>many|TRBV28|TRBJ2-1|TRBD2
CASSPLGLAGVGNEQFF
TGTGCCAGCAGTCCATTGGGACTAGCGGGAGTAGGCAATGAGCAGTTCTTC
>few|TRBV6-1|TRBJ2-7|.
CASSISTPWSGGVLDEQYF
TGTGCCAGCAGTATCTCCACCCCTTGGTCGGGGGGCGTATTGGACGAGCAGTACTTC
>.|TRBV5-6|TRBJ1-4|.
CASSLGGLLEKLFF
TGTGCCAGCAGCTTGGGCGGACTCCTAGAAAAACTGTTTTTT
>few|TRBV29-1|TRBJ2-7|.
CSVDVDGYEQYF
TGCAGCGTTGACGTAGACGGCTACGAGCAGTACTTC
>many|TRBV6-1|TRBJ1-1|.
CASSTGTLEAFF
TGTGCCAGCAGCACTGGGACGCTTGAAGCTTTCTTT
>.|TRBV6-1|TRBJ1-1|TRBD1
CASRFRDREAFF
TGTGCCAGCAGATTCCGGGACAGGGAGGCTTTCTTT
>many|TRBV12-3/TRBV12-4|TRBJ2-1|.
CASSATTTYNEQFF
TGTGCCAGCAGTGCGACTACCACCTACAATGAGCAGTTCTTC
>many|TRBV27|TRBJ1-2|.
CASTRTDGINYGYTF
TGTGCCAGCACAAGAACGGACGGAATAAACTATGGCTACACCTTC
>many|TRBV18|TRBJ2-7|.
CASSPATTLNTYEQYF
TGTGCCAGCTCACCAGCCACTACGTTAAATACATACGAGCAGTACTTC
>few|TRBV6-1|TRBJ2-3|.
CATQRGTPDTQYF
TGTGCCACCCAGAGGGGGACCCCAGATACGCAGTATTTT
>.|TRBV29-1|TRBJ1-2|.
CSVVGPPGGRHGYTF
TGCAGCGTTGTGGGGCCCCCGGGGGGGCGACATGGCTACACCTTC